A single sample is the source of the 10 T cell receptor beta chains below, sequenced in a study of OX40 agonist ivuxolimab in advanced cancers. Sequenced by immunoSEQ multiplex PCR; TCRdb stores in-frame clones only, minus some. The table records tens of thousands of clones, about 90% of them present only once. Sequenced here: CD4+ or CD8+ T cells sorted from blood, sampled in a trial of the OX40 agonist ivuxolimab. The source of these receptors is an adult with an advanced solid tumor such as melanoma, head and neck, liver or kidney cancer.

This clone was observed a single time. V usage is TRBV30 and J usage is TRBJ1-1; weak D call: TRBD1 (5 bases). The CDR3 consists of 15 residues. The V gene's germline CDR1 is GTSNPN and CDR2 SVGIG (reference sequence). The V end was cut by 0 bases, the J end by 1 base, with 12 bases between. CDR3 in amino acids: CAWSVMRGPNTEAFF. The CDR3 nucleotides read TGTGCCTGGAGTGTAATGCGGGGCCCGAACACTGAAGCTTTCTTT.

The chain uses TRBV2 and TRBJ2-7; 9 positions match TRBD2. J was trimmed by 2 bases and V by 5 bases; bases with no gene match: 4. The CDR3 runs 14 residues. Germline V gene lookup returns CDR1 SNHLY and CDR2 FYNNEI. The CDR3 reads CASSTTSGAYEQYF. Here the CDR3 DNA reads TGTGCCAGCAGTACGACTAGCGGAGCCTACGAGCAGTACTTC. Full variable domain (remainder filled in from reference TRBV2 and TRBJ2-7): EPEVTQTPSHQVTQMGQEVILRCVPISNHLYFYWYRQILGQKVEFLVSFYNNEISEKSEIFDDQFSVERPDGSNFTLKIRSTKLEDSAMYFCASSTTSGAYEQYFGPGTRLTVT.

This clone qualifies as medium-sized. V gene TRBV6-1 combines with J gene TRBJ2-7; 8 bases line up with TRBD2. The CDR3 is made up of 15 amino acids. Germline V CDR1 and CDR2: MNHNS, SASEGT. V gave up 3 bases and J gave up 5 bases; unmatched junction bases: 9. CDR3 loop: CASSDKSGSGNEQYF. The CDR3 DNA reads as TGTGCCAGCAGTGATAAAAGCGGGAGTGGAAACGAGCAGTACTTC.

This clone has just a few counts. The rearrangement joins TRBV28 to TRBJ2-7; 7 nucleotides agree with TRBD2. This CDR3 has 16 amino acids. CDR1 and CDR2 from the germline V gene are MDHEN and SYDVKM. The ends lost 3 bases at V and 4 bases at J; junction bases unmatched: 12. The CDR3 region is CASSFPKAGDFYEQYF. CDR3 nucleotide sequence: TGTGCCAGCAGTTTCCCCAAGGCGGGAGATTTTTACGAGCAGTACTTC.

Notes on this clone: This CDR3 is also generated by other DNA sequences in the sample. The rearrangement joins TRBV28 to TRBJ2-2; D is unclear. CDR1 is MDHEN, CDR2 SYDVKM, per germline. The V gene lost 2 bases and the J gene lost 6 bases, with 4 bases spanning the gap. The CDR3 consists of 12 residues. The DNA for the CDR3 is TGTGCCAGCAGTTTAGGGGCCGGGGAGCTGTTTTTT. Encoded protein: CASSLGAGELFF.

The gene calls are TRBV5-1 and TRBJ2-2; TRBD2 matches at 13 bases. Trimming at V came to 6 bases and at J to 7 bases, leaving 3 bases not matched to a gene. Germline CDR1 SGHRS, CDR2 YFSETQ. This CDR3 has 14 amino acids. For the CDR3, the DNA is TGCGCCAGCAAACTAGCGGGAGGGGACGGGGAGCTGTTTTTT. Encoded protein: CASKLAGGDGELFF.

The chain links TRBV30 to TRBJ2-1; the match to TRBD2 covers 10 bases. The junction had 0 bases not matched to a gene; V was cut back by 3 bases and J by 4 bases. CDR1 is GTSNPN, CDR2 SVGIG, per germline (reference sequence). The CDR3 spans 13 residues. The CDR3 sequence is CAWRLAGYNEQFF. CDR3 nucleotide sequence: TGTGCCTGGAGACTAGCGGGGTACAATGAGCAGTTCTTC.

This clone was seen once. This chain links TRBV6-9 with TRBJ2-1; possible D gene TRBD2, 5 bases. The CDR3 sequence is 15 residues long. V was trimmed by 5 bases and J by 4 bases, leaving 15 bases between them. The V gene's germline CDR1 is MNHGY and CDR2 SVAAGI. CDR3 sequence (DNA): TGTGCCAGCAGTGTCGACTCCGGCGGGTACAATGAGCAGTTCTTC. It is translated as CASSVDSGGYNEQFF.

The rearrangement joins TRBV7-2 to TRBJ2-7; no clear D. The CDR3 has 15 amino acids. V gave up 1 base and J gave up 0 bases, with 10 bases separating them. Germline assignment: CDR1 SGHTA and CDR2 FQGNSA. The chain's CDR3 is CASSLELSRSYEQYF. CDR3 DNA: TGTGCCAGCAGCTTAGAACTGTCCCGCTCCTACGAGCAGTACTTC. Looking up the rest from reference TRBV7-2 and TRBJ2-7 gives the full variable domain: GAGVSQSPSNKVTEKGKDVELRCDPISGHTALYWYRQSLGQGLEFLIYFQGNSAPDKSGLPSDRFSAERTGGSVSTLTIQRTQQEDSAVYLCASSLELSRSYEQYFGPGTRLTVT.

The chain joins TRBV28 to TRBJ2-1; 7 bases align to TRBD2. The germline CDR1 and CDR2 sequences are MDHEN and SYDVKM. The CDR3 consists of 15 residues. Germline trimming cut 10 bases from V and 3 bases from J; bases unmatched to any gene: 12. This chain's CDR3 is CATTSAPTDYNEQFF. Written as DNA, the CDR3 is TGTGCCACCACTAGCGCCCCAACGGACTACAATGAGCAGTTCTTC.